The 28 T cell receptor beta chains in this list originate from one sample, sequenced in a study of blood T cell repertoires in COVID-19. Produced via immunoSEQ multiplex PCR; TCRdb's table is partial and in-frame only. The table includes approximately 300,000 clones, roughly 85% detected once. The sequenced sample consisted of PBMCs or T cells enriched from blood (not recorded which). The receptors stem from a woman aged 30 to 39 who had been exposed to COVID-19.

CDR3 loop: CASSAGTGNNEQFF. CDR3 DNA sequence: TGTGCCAGCAGCGCCGGGACTGGTAACAATGAGCAGTTCTTC. This rearrangement joins TRBV3-1 (or the pseudogene TRBV3-2) to TRBJ2-1, with TRBD2 as a possible D gene (6 bases). Trimming took 5 bases from V and 5 from J, leaving 13 bases between them. Germline CDR1 reads LGHDT; CDR2 reads YNNKEL (reference sequence). This CDR3 comprises 14 residues.

The chain uses TRBV14 and TRBJ1-1, with D possibly matching TRBD1 (5 bases). Germline V gives CDR1 SGHDN, CDR2 FVKESK. V gave up 4 bases and J gave up 6 bases, with 21 bases separating them. The CDR3 has 16 amino acids. The CDR3 DNA reads as TGTGCCAGCAGCCCTTTGACACTCAGGGATATAGCTGAAGCTTTCTTT. Amino acid sequence: CASSPLTLRDIAEAFF.

This chain connects TRBV4-2 to TRBJ1-4; 10 bases agree with TRBD1. Germline-derived CDR1 and CDR2 are LGHNA and YNFKEQ. V trimming: 4 bases; J trimming: 3 bases; junction bases outside the gene matches: 11. This CDR3 has 18 amino acids. As DNA, the CDR3 is TGTGCCAGCAGCCCACCGGGACAGGGGATTTTAGCTAATGAAAAACTGTTTTTT. Translating gives CASSPPGQGILANEKLFF.

As DNA, the CDR3 is TGTGCCAGCCTATTGGGGGAAGCGGGTTCGGATACGCAGTATTTT. Its translation: CASLLGEAGSDTQYF. The V and J genes are TRBV6-5 and TRBJ2-3, with a weak D call TRBD2 (6 bases). The CDR3 has 15 residues. The V end was cut by 8 bases, the J end by 6 bases, with 21 bases between. CDR1 and CDR2 (germline): MNHEY, SVGAGI.

About this clone: Additional DNA sequences in this sample encode the identical CDR3. This sequence joins TRBV7-8 and TRBJ1-3; D is ambiguous. Germline values: CDR1 SGHVS, CDR2 FQNEAQ. This CDR3 is built from 13 residues. V lost 1 base and J 4 bases, leaving 5 bases between the germline ends. The CDR3 reads CASSLVIGNTIYF. The CDR3 nucleotides are TGTGCCAGCAGCTTAGTCATCGGAAACACCATATATTTT. The whole variable domain, remainder taken from reference TRBV7-8 and TRBJ1-3, is GAGVSQSPRYKVAKRGQDVALRCDPISGHVSLFWYQQALGQGPEFLTYFQNEAQLDKSGLPSDRFFAERPEGSVSTLKIQRTQQEDSAVYLCASSLVIGNTIYFGEGSWLTVV.

The count of this clone is one. This chain connects TRBV7-6 to TRBJ2-1, with a possible D match to TRBD2 (5 bases). The CDR3 runs 14 residues. Trimming shortened V by 0 bases and J by 6 bases, and 9 bases separated the two germline ends. The germline CDR1 and CDR2 sequences are SGHVS and FNYEAQ. The CDR3 coding sequence is TGTGCCAGCAGCTTAGCGGCTGGAGGCAATGAGCAGTTCTTC. Protein product: CASSLAAGGNEQFF.

V usage is TRBV5-4 and J usage is TRBJ1-2; 8 bases line up with TRBD1. This CDR3 comprises 13 residues. Germline CDR1 and CDR2: SGHNT and YYREEE (reference sequence). V lost 2 bases to trimming and J lost 4 bases; unmatched junction nucleotides: 1. Here the CDR3 DNA reads TGTGCCAGCAGCTTACAGGGGGTCTATGGCTACACCTTC. Translated: CASSLQGVYGYTF. Full variable domain (rest looked up from reference TRBV5-4 and TRBJ1-2): ETGVTQSPTHLIKTRGQQVTLRCSSQSGHNTVSWYQQALGQGPQFIFQYYREEENGRGNFPPRFSGLQFPNYSSELNVNALELDDSALYLCASSLQGVYGYTFGSGTRLTVV.

The V gene is TRBV20-1, the J gene TRBJ2-1; D remains unclear. Trimming removed 5 bases at V and 2 bases at J, with 4 bases between. Germline CDR1 is DFQATT and CDR2 is SNEGSKA (reference sequence). This CDR3 contains 11 residues. The DNA for the CDR3 is TGCAGTGCTCAAACCTACAATGAGCAGTTCTTC. It encodes CSAQTYNEQFF.

V is TRBV5-5 and J is TRBJ2-3, with 8 bases lining up with TRBD2. There are 14 residues in the CDR3. Trimming at V came to 4 bases and at J to 1 base, leaving 2 bases not matched to a gene. CDR1 and CDR2 from the germline V gene are SGHKS and YYEKEE (reference sequence). The CDR3 sequence is CASSHGGGTDTQYF. In nucleotides, the CDR3 is TGTGCCAGCAGCCACGGGGGGGGCACAGATACGCAGTATTTT.

The gene calls are TRBV13 and TRBJ1-1; 10 bases map to TRBD1. The V gene end was trimmed by 5 bases and the J gene end by 4 bases; junction bases not matched to a gene: 10. The length of the CDR3 is 16 residues. Looked up from germline, CDR1 is PRHDT and CDR2 is FYEKMQ (reference sequence). CDR3 protein: CASSPGTGDLGTEAFF. The DNA of the CDR3 is TGTGCCAGCAGCCCCGGGACAGGGGATTTGGGCACTGAAGCTTTCTTT.

This chain links TRBV30 with TRBJ1-5, with TRBD1 identical over 8 bases. CDR1 and CDR2 from the germline V gene are GTSNPN and SVGIG (reference sequence). The CDR3 is made up of 13 amino acids. CDR3 region: CATSGGYGQPQHF. The CDR3 DNA reads as TGTGCTACTTCAGGGGGCTATGGTCAGCCCCAGCATTTT.

Details on this clone: The identical CDR3 is also encoded by other nucleotide sequences in the sample. This chain joins TRBV28 and TRBJ2-7; 9 bases are shared with TRBD1. Germline V gene lookup returns CDR1 MDHEN and CDR2 SYDVKM. V lost 4 bases, J lost 2 bases, and 6 bases stayed unmatched. This CDR3 is 15 amino acids long. The CDR3 region is CASSSPGQGPYEQYF. CDR3 nucleotide sequence: TGTGCCAGCAGTTCTCCGGGACAGGGACCCTACGAGCAGTACTTC.

The chain is built from TRBV5-4 and TRBJ2-6, with 7 bases identical to TRBD1. The CDR3 totals 18 residues. The V gene end was trimmed by 0 bases and the J gene end by 0 bases; junction bases not matched to a gene: 6. From germline, CDR1 is SGHNT and CDR2 YYREEE (reference sequence). CDR3 loop: CASSLVRGSPSGANVLTF. CDR3 in DNA: TGTGCCAGCAGCTTGGTCAGGGGGTCACCCTCTGGGGCCAACGTCCTGACTTTC.

CDR3 bases: TGTGCCAGCTCACTCACAGGGGGTACGGCTAATGAAAAACTGTTTTTT. It codes for CASSLTGGTANEKLFF. The V and J genes are TRBV18 and TRBJ1-4; 8 bases align to TRBD1. Unmatched junction bases numbered 7, after V lost 4 bases and J lost 3 bases. Germline V gives CDR1 KGHSH, CDR2 LQKENI. This CDR3 spans 16 amino acids.

The rearrangement joins TRBV28 to TRBJ1-2; D unresolved. The CDR3 consists of 14 residues. Germline V gene lookup returns CDR1 MDHEN and CDR2 SYDVKM. The V gene lost 2 bases and the J gene lost 8 bases, with 15 bases spanning the gap. CDR3 nucleotide sequence: TGTGCCAGCAGTTTACGGAGGGTCGGAGGAGGCTACACCTTC. Amino acid sequence: CASSLRRVGGGYTF.

The gene calls are TRBV19 and TRBJ2-1; D perhaps matches TRBD2 (6 bases). The CDR3 length is 14 residues. Germline loops: CDR1 LNHDA, CDR2 SQIVND (reference sequence). Trimming pared 3 bases from V and 6 bases from J, leaving 12 bases between. As DNA, the CDR3 is TGTGCCAGTAGTATTTCGGGACTTCCCAATGAGCAGTTCTTC. It is translated as CASSISGLPNEQFF.

The V and J genes are TRBV6-5 and TRBJ2-7, with 12 bases matching TRBD2. The germline V gene encodes CDR1 MNHEY and CDR2 SVGAGI. The CDR3 runs to 15 residues. J lost 3 bases, V lost 5 bases, and 5 bases had no gene match. CDR3 sequence reads: CASSTGLAGLYEQYF. CDR3 in DNA: TGTGCCAGCAGTACAGGACTAGCGGGACTCTACGAGCAGTACTTC.

This clone was picked up a small number of times. The chain uses TRBV30 and TRBJ2-1; the D is unclear. V was shortened by 0 bases and J by 7 bases, with 7 bases between the two germline ends. There are 12 residues in the CDR3. Per germline, CDR1 GTSNPN and CDR2 SVGIG (reference sequence). In DNA form, the CDR3 reads TGTGCCTGGAGTGTACATAAGAATGAGCAGTTCTTC. Its translation is CAWSVHKNEQFF.

The chain is built from TRBV15 and TRBJ1-1; D is unclear. Germline lookup yields CDR1 LNHNV and CDR2 YYDKDF (reference sequence). The germline V and J ends were trimmed by 2 bases and 8 bases, with 12 bases remaining between them. This CDR3 region has 13 residues. CDR3: CATSRTQTEEAFF. The CDR3 region has the DNA TGTGCCACCAGCAGAACTCAGACTGAAGAAGCTTTCTTT.

V is TRBV18 and J is TRBJ1-2; 10 bases are shared with TRBD1. The CDR3 length is 16 residues. V shed 2 bases and J 3 bases; nucleotides not matched to a gene: 6. Germline values: CDR1 KGHSH, CDR2 LQKENI. The CDR3 sequence is CASSPDRGRGDYGYTF. The CDR3 DNA reads as TGTGCCAGCTCACCAGACAGGGGGCGAGGCGACTATGGCTACACCTTC.

The chain joins TRBV6-2 or TRBV6-3 to TRBJ2-7, with 12 positions matching TRBD2. Trimming removed 0 bases from V and 3 bases from J; junction bases left unmatched: 12. The CDR3 sequence is 19 residues long. From germline, CDR1 is MNHEY and CDR2 SVGEGT. The CDR3 DNA is TGTGCCAGCAGTTACTCGATTGGTTCAACTAGCGGGAGGTACTACGAGCAGTACTTC. As protein: CASSYSIGSTSGRYYEQYF.

The chain combines TRBV28 with TRBJ1-2; 8 bases match TRBD1. The junction had 9 bases not matched to a gene; V was cut back by 5 bases and J by 4 bases. Germline CDR1 is MDHEN and CDR2 is SYDVKM. The CDR3 runs to 15 residues. In DNA, the CDR3 is TGTGCCAGCAGTCTGGATGACAGGGGACTCTATGGCTACACCTTC. Translation: CASSLDDRGLYGYTF.

This sequence joins TRBV9 and TRBJ2-1; D might be TRBD1 (5 bases). Germline values: CDR1 SGDLS, CDR2 YYNGEE. The V gene lost 4 bases and the J gene lost 3 bases, with 17 bases spanning the gap. This CDR3 comprises 16 residues. The CDR3 DNA reads as TGTGCCAGCAGCCCCCGACAGATCCTCTACTACAATGAGCAGTTCTTC. This gives the protein CASSPRQILYYNEQFF.

V usage is TRBV18 and J usage is TRBJ1-4; unclear D gene. Germline assignment: CDR1 KGHSH and CDR2 LQKENI. The ends were cut back, 6 bases at V and 2 bases at J, with 10 bases in the middle. The CDR3 consists of 14 residues. In DNA form, the CDR3 reads TGTGCCAGCTCCCTGGGGAGGACTAATGAAAAACTGTTTTTT. Translation gives CASSLGRTNEKLFF.

In DNA form, the CDR3 reads TGTGCCAGTTCACAGGGTTATGGAGATACGCAGTATTTT. It translates to CASSQGYGDTQYF. The chain couples TRBV12-3 or TRBV12-4 to TRBJ2-3, with D maybe TRBD1 (6 bases). V dropped 9 bases and J dropped 5 bases, with 15 bases sitting between them. The CDR3 is made up of 13 amino acids.

This sequence joins TRBV29-1 and TRBJ1-1, with D possibly being TRBD1 (6 bases). The germline V and J ends were trimmed by 6 bases and 10 bases, with 21 bases remaining between them. Germline V CDR1 and CDR2: SQVTM, ANQGSEA. CDR3 length: 13 amino acids. The CDR3 reads CSVTKTGLGVAFF. CDR3 nucleotide sequence: TGCAGCGTCACCAAAACAGGGCTCGGGGTAGCTTTCTTT.

The chain joins TRBV7-8 to TRBJ1-2; 8 bases fit TRBD1. The germline V gene encodes CDR1 SGHVS and CDR2 FQNEAQ. The trim removed 4 bases at V and 4 bases at J, leaving 8 bases unmatched. The length of the CDR3 is 15 residues. The CDR3 coding sequence is TGTGCCAGCAGCTCGGACAGGGCTCAACTCTATGGCTACACCTTC. This sequence encodes CASSSDRAQLYGYTF.

The chain joins TRBV7-2 to TRBJ1-5, with TRBD1 matching 7 bases. Germline lookup yields CDR1 SGHTA and CDR2 FQGNSA. The CDR3 sequence is 13 residues long. Trimming at V came to 5 bases and at J to 5 bases, leaving 3 bases not matched to a gene. CDR3 protein: CASSRQGDQPQHF. The CDR3 coding sequence is TGTGCCAGCAGCCGACAGGGAGATCAGCCCCAGCATTTT.